These T cell receptor beta chains were read from a single sample in a study of blood T cell repertoires in COVID-19. Repertoires were generated with immunoSEQ multiplex PCR, while TCRdb's copy carries only in-frame clones and drops some. The repertoire consists of roughly 310,000 clones, with 90% occurring once and the leading ten covering roughly 2.5%. The sequenced sample consisted of PBMCs or T cells enriched from blood (not recorded which). Receptors were obtained from a man between 60 and 75 years old who had recovered from COVID-19. CDR3s include the opening cysteine and the closing phenylalanine or tryptophan. D genes are given only for firm matches. Size tells how often a clone was seen (once, few, many) or the class of an expanded clone, and some rows leave it out.

d_gene: NA
abundance: NA
j_gene: TRBJ1-3
v_gene: TRBV6-5
CDR3nt: TGTGCCAGCAGTCCTAACTGGAGGGCAAACACCATATATTTT
CDR3aa: CASSPNWRANTIYF

d_gene: TRBD1
abundance: NA
j_gene: TRBJ1-2
v_gene: TRBV11-2
CDR3nt: TGTGCCAGCAGCTTAGATGATTCAGGGGGATACTATGGCTACACCTTC
CDR3aa: CASSLDDSGGYYGYTF

d_gene: NA
abundance: NA
j_gene: TRBJ1-5
v_gene: TRBV5-1
CDR3nt: TGCGCCAGTAAACAGGATGTTAATAGCAATCAGCCCCAGCATTTT
CDR3aa: CASKQDVNSNQPQHF

d_gene: NA
abundance: NA
j_gene: TRBJ2-7
v_gene: TRBV4-2
CDR3nt: TGTGCCAGCAGCCGGACAAGAGTACACGAGCAGTACTTC
CDR3aa: CASSRTRVHEQYF

d_gene: NA
abundance: few
j_gene: TRBJ1-5
v_gene: TRBV30
CDR3nt: TGTGCCTGGAGTGAGGGGCCCCAGCCCCAGCATTTT
CDR3aa: CAWSEGPQPQHF

d_gene: TRBD1
abundance: NA
j_gene: TRBJ1-2
v_gene: TRBV30
CDR3nt: TGTGCCTGGAGTGGAACCTGGGGCAGGGGGCCGACTAACTATGGCTACACCTTC
CDR3aa: CAWSGTWGRGPTNYGYTF

d_gene: NA
abundance: NA
j_gene: TRBJ1-3
v_gene: TRBV6-1
CDR3nt: TGTGCCAGCAGTGAGTATGCGCCCCGAGGGAACTCTGGAAACACCATATATTTT
CDR3aa: CASSEYAPRGNSGNTIYF

d_gene: TRBD2
abundance: NA
j_gene: TRBJ2-7
v_gene: TRBV7-2
CDR3nt: TGTGCCAGCAGCTTAATGAGATCCGGGGGAGGGAGCTCCTACGAGCAGTACTTC
CDR3aa: CASSLMRSGGGSSYEQYF

d_gene: NA
abundance: NA
j_gene: TRBJ2-7
v_gene: TRBV15
CDR3nt: TGTGCCACCAGCAGAGATGGTGGGGGCATCCCCCCTTACGAGCAGTACTTC
CDR3aa: CATSRDGGGIPPYEQYF

d_gene: TRBD2
abundance: NA
j_gene: TRBJ2-1
v_gene: TRBV3-1/TRBV3-2
CDR3nt: TGTGCCAGCAGCCAAGACTGGGGACTAGCGGGTAATGAGCAGTTCTTC
CDR3aa: CASSQDWGLAGNEQFF

d_gene: NA
abundance: NA
j_gene: TRBJ2-3
v_gene: TRBV4-1
CDR3nt: TGCGCCAGCAGCCCTCGGACTTCAGATACGCAGTATTTT
CDR3aa: CASSPRTSDTQYF

d_gene: NA
abundance: NA
j_gene: TRBJ1-3
v_gene: TRBV5-5
CDR3nt: TGTGCCAGCAGCACGGGGGGCACCATATATTTT
CDR3aa: CASSTGGTIYF

d_gene: NA
abundance: NA
j_gene: TRBJ1-1
v_gene: TRBV11-2
CDR3nt: TGTGCCAGCAGCTTAGATTTCGGTCGCGGCCCCGGGAACACTGAAGCTTTCTTT
CDR3aa: CASSLDFGRGPGNTEAFF

d_gene: NA
abundance: few
j_gene: TRBJ2-4
v_gene: TRBV15
CDR3nt: TGTGCCACCAGCAGAGACTCGGCAGGCTTAGCCAAAAACATTCAGTACTTC
CDR3aa: CATSRDSAGLAKNIQYF

d_gene: TRBD1
abundance: NA
j_gene: TRBJ1-5
v_gene: TRBV2
CDR3nt: TGTGCCAGCAGTCCCGAGACAGGGTACGACCATTTT
CDR3aa: CASSPETGYDHF

d_gene: NA
abundance: NA
j_gene: TRBJ2-6
v_gene: TRBV5-1
CDR3nt: TGCGCCAGCAGCTTAGGGGTTCCTGGGGCCAACGTCCTGACTTTC
CDR3aa: CASSLGVPGANVLTF

d_gene: NA
abundance: NA
j_gene: TRBJ1-5
v_gene: TRBV27
CDR3nt: TGTGCCAGCAGCCAGACTAAAGACAGCAATCAGCCCCAGCATTTT
CDR3aa: CASSQTKDSNQPQHF

d_gene: NA
abundance: NA
j_gene: TRBJ2-3
v_gene: TRBV2
CDR3nt: TGTGCCAGCAGTGGTATGGGGGCGAGTTCCACAGATACGCAGTATTTT
CDR3aa: CASSGMGASSTDTQYF

d_gene: NA
abundance: NA
j_gene: TRBJ2-7
v_gene: TRBV11-3
CDR3nt: TGTGCCAGCAGCTTAGAAGCAACCTACGAGCAGTACTTC
CDR3aa: CASSLEATYEQYF

d_gene: NA
abundance: NA
j_gene: TRBJ1-1
v_gene: TRBV19
CDR3nt: TGTGCCAGTAGAAGAGAAGGGGGAATGAACACTGAAGCTTTCTTT
CDR3aa: CASRREGGMNTEAFF

d_gene: NA
abundance: NA
j_gene: TRBJ2-3
v_gene: TRBV21-1
CDR3nt: TGTGCCAGCAGCAAAGGGCCCCGGGACTCGACAGATACGCAGTATTTT
CDR3aa: CASSKGPRDSTDTQYF

d_gene: TRBD1
abundance: NA
j_gene: TRBJ1-6
v_gene: TRBV9
CDR3nt: TGTGCCAGCAGCGCGAGCCCCCCGGGACAGGGTCTCGGAACCCTCCACTTT
CDR3aa: CASSASPPGQGLGTLHF

d_gene: TRBD1
abundance: NA
j_gene: TRBJ1-5
v_gene: TRBV5-5
CDR3nt: TGTGCCAGCAGCTCGGGACAGGGGGCCTATCAGCCCCAGCATTTT
CDR3aa: CASSSGQGAYQPQHF

d_gene: TRBD1
abundance: NA
j_gene: TRBJ2-7
v_gene: TRBV4-1
CDR3nt: TGCGCCAGCAGCCAAGAGTTCAGGACAGGGCCCTACGAGCAGTACTTC
CDR3aa: CASSQEFRTGPYEQYF

d_gene: NA
abundance: NA
j_gene: TRBJ1-5
v_gene: TRBV2
CDR3nt: TGTGCCAGCACAAAGAGAGGGATCGGGCGGAATCAGCCCCAGCATTTT
CDR3aa: CASTKRGIGRNQPQHF

d_gene: NA
abundance: NA
j_gene: TRBJ1-2
v_gene: TRBV9
CDR3nt: TGTGCCAGCAGCGTAGGGACAGATAATGGCTACACCTTC
CDR3aa: CASSVGTDNGYTF

d_gene: NA
abundance: NA
j_gene: TRBJ1-6
v_gene: TRBV7-6
CDR3nt: TGTGCCAGCAGCTTTGAACTAAAATCACCCCTCCACTTT
CDR3aa: CASSFELKSPLHF

d_gene: NA
abundance: NA
j_gene: TRBJ1-1
v_gene: TRBV7-3
CDR3nt: TGTGCCAGCAGCTTATCATCCAGGACAGAAGCTTTCTTT
CDR3aa: CASSLSSRTEAFF

d_gene: NA
abundance: NA
j_gene: TRBJ2-1
v_gene: TRBV29-1
CDR3nt: TGCAGCGGTCGCGGGGGCCCCTACAATGAGCAGTTCTTC
CDR3aa: CSGRGGPYNEQFF

d_gene: TRBD1
abundance: NA
j_gene: TRBJ2-1
v_gene: TRBV7-2
CDR3nt: TGTGCCAGCAGCCACTCATCGGGACAGGTGAACAATGAGCAGTTCTTC
CDR3aa: CASSHSSGQVNNEQFF

d_gene: TRBD1
abundance: NA
j_gene: TRBJ1-6
v_gene: TRBV19
CDR3nt: TGTGCCAGTAGTGTTGACAGGGGAGCACCCCTCCACTTT
CDR3aa: CASSVDRGAPLHF

d_gene: TRBD1
abundance: NA
j_gene: TRBJ2-1
v_gene: TRBV7-8
CDR3nt: TGTGCCAGCAGCTTAGTACAGGGGACGGCCTACAATGAGCAGTTCTTC
CDR3aa: CASSLVQGTAYNEQFF

d_gene: NA
abundance: NA
j_gene: TRBJ1-5
v_gene: TRBV28
CDR3nt: TGTGCCAGCTCCAGGGATAGCAATCAGCCCCAGCATTTT
CDR3aa: CASSRDSNQPQHF

d_gene: NA
abundance: NA
j_gene: TRBJ2-1
v_gene: TRBV9
CDR3nt: TGTGCCAGCAGCGTAGGGATCGGGACTGGGTACAATGAGCAGTTCTTC
CDR3aa: CASSVGIGTGYNEQFF

d_gene: NA
abundance: NA
j_gene: TRBJ1-2
v_gene: TRBV9
CDR3nt: TGTGCCAGCAGCCCCTCGGGGGGGGCATATGGCTACACCTTC
CDR3aa: CASSPSGGAYGYTF

d_gene: TRBD1
abundance: NA
j_gene: TRBJ1-4
v_gene: TRBV3-1/TRBV3-2
CDR3nt: TGTGCCAGCAGCCAGTGGGGACAGGATAATGAAAAACTGTTTTTT
CDR3aa: CASSQWGQDNEKLFF

d_gene: NA
abundance: NA
j_gene: TRBJ2-1
v_gene: TRBV7-9
CDR3nt: TGTGCCAGCAGCTTACCCCCCATTGAGCAGTTCTTC
CDR3aa: CASSLPPIEQFF

d_gene: TRBD1
abundance: NA
j_gene: TRBJ2-7
v_gene: TRBV6-5
CDR3nt: TGTGCCAGCAGGGGGACAGGACCGAGCTCCTACGAGCAGTACTTC
CDR3aa: CASRGTGPSSYEQYF

d_gene: TRBD2
abundance: NA
j_gene: TRBJ2-1
v_gene: TRBV4-2
CDR3nt: TGTGCCAGCAGCCAAGATATGGGACTAGCGGGACGAAATGAGCAGTTCTTC
CDR3aa: CASSQDMGLAGRNEQFF

d_gene: TRBD1
abundance: once
j_gene: TRBJ2-2
v_gene: TRBV5-1
CDR3nt: TGCGCCAGCAGCCTGGGACAGGGGAACACCGGGGAGCTGTTTTTT
CDR3aa: CASSLGQGNTGELFF

d_gene: TRBD2
abundance: few
j_gene: TRBJ2-7
v_gene: TRBV4-2
CDR3nt: TGTGCCAGCAGCCAGACTAGCGGGTACGAGCAGTACTTC
CDR3aa: CASSQTSGYEQYF

d_gene: NA
abundance: once
j_gene: TRBJ2-7
v_gene: TRBV11-1
CDR3nt: TGTGCCAGCAGCCCCGCAGGAAGGCGACCCTCCTACGAGCAGTACTTC
CDR3aa: CASSPAGRRPSYEQYF

d_gene: TRBD1
abundance: few
j_gene: TRBJ1-1
v_gene: TRBV5-1
CDR3nt: TGCGCCAGCGCACAGGGGGCGCGTACTGAAGCTTTCTTT
CDR3aa: CASAQGARTEAFF

d_gene: NA
abundance: NA
j_gene: TRBJ2-1
v_gene: TRBV5-6
CDR3nt: TGTGCCAGCAGCTTGAGACAGAGCTCCTACAATGAGCAGTTCTTC
CDR3aa: CASSLRQSSYNEQFF

d_gene: TRBD1
abundance: NA
j_gene: TRBJ1-5
v_gene: TRBV27
CDR3nt: TGTGCCAGCAGTTTGCCCCGGACAGGGGTTAGTCAGCCCCAGCATTTT
CDR3aa: CASSLPRTGVSQPQHF

d_gene: NA
abundance: NA
j_gene: TRBJ2-1
v_gene: TRBV9
CDR3nt: TGTGCCAGCAGCGTAGCCGGGATAAGTTCCGATGAGCAGTTCTTC
CDR3aa: CASSVAGISSDEQFF

d_gene: NA
abundance: NA
j_gene: TRBJ2-6
v_gene: TRBV2
CDR3nt: TGTGCCAGCAGTGAAGCCGAGGCCTCTGGGGCCAACGTCCTGACTTTC
CDR3aa: CASSEAEASGANVLTF

d_gene: NA
abundance: NA
j_gene: TRBJ1-1
v_gene: TRBV12-3/TRBV12-4
CDR3nt: TGTGCCAGCAGGGCGGTTAACACTGAAGCTTTCTTT
CDR3aa: CASRAVNTEAFF

d_gene: NA
abundance: NA
j_gene: TRBJ2-3
v_gene: TRBV15
CDR3nt: TGTGCCACCAGCAGATCAAGCGCGCACGTTATAGATACGCAGTATTTT
CDR3aa: CATSRSSAHVIDTQYF

d_gene: TRBD2
abundance: NA
j_gene: TRBJ2-3
v_gene: TRBV27
CDR3nt: TGTGCCAGCAGACTAGCGGGAGGGTTTACAGATACGCAGTATTTT
CDR3aa: CASRLAGGFTDTQYF

d_gene: NA
abundance: NA
j_gene: TRBJ1-5
v_gene: TRBV12-2
CDR3nt: TGTGCAAGTCGCTTAATCACGGACAGGATCAATCAGCCCCAGCATTTT
CDR3aa: CASRLITDRINQPQHF

d_gene: TRBD2
abundance: NA
j_gene: TRBJ2-3
v_gene: TRBV20-1
CDR3nt: TGCAGTGCGCTAGCGGGAGATACGCAGTATTTT
CDR3aa: CSALAGDTQYF

d_gene: NA
abundance: once
j_gene: TRBJ2-1
v_gene: TRBV9
CDR3nt: TGTGCCAGCAGCGTAGTGAGTCTTCCCAATGAGCAGTTCTTC
CDR3aa: CASSVVSLPNEQFF

d_gene: TRBD1
abundance: NA
j_gene: TRBJ2-7
v_gene: TRBV4-3
CDR3nt: TGCGCCAGCAGCCAAGTTAGCCGCGGACAGGACTCCTACGAGCAGTACTTC
CDR3aa: CASSQVSRGQDSYEQYF

d_gene: NA
abundance: few
j_gene: TRBJ1-2
v_gene: TRBV3-1/TRBV3-2
CDR3nt: TGTGCCAGCAGCCAAGGAACAGTTATATCCTATGGCTACACCTTC
CDR3aa: CASSQGTVISYGYTF

d_gene: NA
abundance: NA
j_gene: TRBJ1-2
v_gene: TRBV6-5
CDR3nt: TGTGCCAGCAGTTACTCTGAGGGAGGGCCTAAGGGCTACACCTTC
CDR3aa: CASSYSEGGPKGYTF

d_gene: TRBD2
abundance: NA
j_gene: TRBJ2-1
v_gene: TRBV16
CDR3nt: TGTGCCAGCAGCCAATTTCGTACTAGCGGGAGTAGTGAGCAGTTCTTC
CDR3aa: CASSQFRTSGSSEQFF

d_gene: TRBD1
abundance: NA
j_gene: TRBJ1-1
v_gene: TRBV5-4
CDR3nt: TGTGCCAGCAGCGCAGAACCAACAGGGGGCAACACTGAAGCTTTCTTT
CDR3aa: CASSAEPTGGNTEAFF